The 3 T cell receptor beta chains reported below all come from one sample, sequenced in a study of blood T cell repertoires in COVID-19. TCRdb's table, derived via immunoSEQ multiplex PCR, lists solely in-frame clones and lacks some. The sample has around 320,000 clones, around nine tenths seen once; the top ten hold under 3%. Sequences were obtained from PBMCs or T cells enriched from blood (not recorded which). The receptors here all came from a woman between 50 and 59 years old who had been exposed to COVID-19.

The chain has TRBV6-5 and TRBJ2-7; 10 nucleotides match TRBD1. Germline V CDR1 and CDR2: MNHEY, SVGAGI. Trimming cost V 7 bases and J 2 bases; bases outside gene matches: 5. The CDR3 extends over 14 amino acids. DNA for the CDR3: TGTGCCAGCATCCCGGGACAGGGGACCTACGAGCAGTACTTC. As protein: CASIPGQGTYEQYF.

The rearrangement uses TRBV5-1 and TRBJ2-5, with unresolved D. CDR1 is SGHRS, CDR2 YFSETQ, per germline. V lost 2 bases to trimming and J lost 2 bases, with 13 bases between them. This CDR3 has 15 residues. The CDR3 here is CASSFSRPVQETQYF. DNA for the CDR3: TGCGCCAGCAGCTTTTCGAGGCCAGTACAAGAGACCCAGTACTTC.

This clone was seen a few times. The chain has TRBV28 and TRBJ1-1, with 9 bases matching TRBD1. Germline lookup yields CDR1 MDHEN and CDR2 SYDVKM. This CDR3 is 19 amino acids long. J gave up 0 bases and V 6 bases, and 17 bases lay outside the gene matches. CDR3 nucleotide sequence: TGTGCCAGCAGCTACCTAGGGGTTTTGACAGGGGGGTTGAACACTGAAGCTTTCTTT. Its translation is CASSYLGVLTGGLNTEAFF.